This entry lists 18 T cell receptor beta chains sequenced from one sample in a study of blood T cell repertoires in COVID-19. Method: immunoSEQ multiplex PCR; TCRdb's copy keeps in-frame clones and lacks some. The data contain about 200,000 clones, about 88% of them singletons. The specimen sequenced was peripheral blood. The receptor source for this set is a woman aged 80 or over with acute or convalescent COVID-19.

The V gene is TRBV30, the J gene TRBJ1-2, with TRBD1 as a possible D gene (5 bases). The CDR3 consists of 12 residues. CDR1 GTSNPN and CDR2 SVGIG come from the germline V gene (reference sequence). The V end was cut by 3 bases, the J end by 4 bases, with 9 bases between. The CDR3 spells CAWRVGVYGYTF. CDR3 coding DNA: TGTGCCTGGAGGGTAGGGGTCTATGGCTACACCTTC.

The rearrangement uses TRBV19 and TRBJ1-2, with a weak D call TRBD1 (5 bases). The CDR3 has 13 amino acids. Germline lookup yields CDR1 LNHDA and CDR2 SQIVND (reference sequence). V was shortened by 4 bases and J by 8 bases, with 14 bases between the two germline ends. In nucleotides, the CDR3 is TGTGCCAGTAGTAACTACCAGGGCTCCGGCTACACCTTC. This translates into CASSNYQGSGYTF.

This chain joins TRBV7-2 and TRBJ1-1; possibly TRBD1 for D (6 bases). V lost 3 bases and J 8 bases, leaving 13 bases between the germline ends. CDR1 SGHTA and CDR2 FQGNSA come from the germline V gene. The CDR3 contains 13 residues. The CDR3 sequence is CASSLDRENEAFF. DNA for the CDR3: TGTGCCAGCAGCTTGGACAGAGAGAACGAAGCTTTCTTT. The full variable domain, with the rest looked up from reference TRBV7-2 and TRBJ1-1, is GAGVSQSPSNKVTEKGKDVELRCDPISGHTALYWYRQSLGQGLEFLIYFQGNSAPDKSGLPSDRFSAERTGGSVSTLTIQRTQQEDSAVYLCASSLDRENEAFFGQGTRLTVV.

The chain carries TRBV5-6 and TRBJ2-1; tentative D call: TRBD1 (5 bases). Germline values: CDR1 SGHDT, CDR2 YYEEEE. This CDR3 has 15 amino acids. The V end was cut by 4 bases, the J end by 3 bases, with 14 bases between. CDR3 sequence: CASSPRGRVYNEQFF. The CDR3 region has the DNA TGTGCCAGCAGCCCCCGTGGCAGGGTCTACAATGAGCAGTTCTTC. Full variable domain (outside the CDR3, taken from reference TRBV5-6 and TRBJ2-1): DAGVTQSPTHLIKTRGQQVTLRCSPKSGHDTVSWYQQALGQGPQFIFQYYEEEERQRGNFPDRFSGHQFPNYSSELNVNALLLGDSALYLCASSPRGRVYNEQFFGPGTRLTVL.

The gene calls are TRBV4-1 and TRBJ1-1; perhaps TRBD1 as D (5 bases). The CDR3 has 15 amino acids. Per the germline V gene, CDR1 is MGHRA and CDR2 is YSYEKL. The ends were cut back, 0 bases at V and 8 bases at J, with 16 bases in the middle. The CDR3 loop reads CASSQEFRTPEEAFF. In DNA, the CDR3 is TGCGCCAGCAGCCAAGAATTTAGGACACCCGAAGAAGCTTTCTTT.

The J gene is TRBJ2-7, the V gene TRBV6-5; 10 bases line up with TRBD2. Germline assignment: CDR1 MNHEY and CDR2 SVGAGI. V lost 6 bases and J lost 1; bases outside the gene matches: 3. This CDR3 region has 14 residues. This chain's CDR3 is CASSRGLASYEQYF. The CDR3 DNA is TGTGCCAGCAGCCGGGGACTAGCGTCCTACGAGCAGTACTTC.

The genes are TRBV18 and TRBJ2-1; possibly TRBD2 for D (6 bases). The CDR3 has 16 residues. Trimming removed 2 bases at V and 3 bases at J, with 14 bases between. Per germline, CDR1 KGHSH and CDR2 LQKENI. The CDR3 loop is CASSPVLLADYNEQFF. Here the CDR3 DNA reads TGTGCCAGCTCACCAGTGCTACTAGCCGACTACAATGAGCAGTTCTTC.

This clone was seen once. This rearrangement joins TRBV18 to TRBJ2-1; TRBD1 is a possible D gene (5 bases). This CDR3 has 16 residues. Germline lookup yields CDR1 KGHSH and CDR2 LQKENI. The ends were cut back, 3 bases at V and 2 bases at J, with 14 bases in the middle. The CDR3 loop is CASSPPAAGTYNEQFF. CDR3 bases: TGTGCCAGCTCACCTCCCGCGGCAGGGACCTACAATGAGCAGTTCTTC.

This chain links TRBV3-1 (or the pseudogene TRBV3-2) with TRBJ2-7; 11 nucleotides agree with TRBD2. V gave up 5 bases and J gave up 5 bases; unmatched junction bases: 8. Per the germline V gene, CDR1 is LGHDT and CDR2 is YNNKEL (reference sequence). The CDR3 spans 15 residues. CDR3: CASSKRPGLADEQYF. In DNA form, the CDR3 reads TGTGCCAGCAGCAAGCGTCCGGGACTAGCGGACGAGCAGTACTTC.

V is TRBV4-3 and J is TRBJ2-1; 11 bases align to TRBD2. Germline V CDR1 and CDR2: LGHNA, YSLEER. V lost 0 bases and J lost 9; bases outside the gene matches: 7. The CDR3 has 16 amino acids. DNA for the CDR3: TGCGCCAGCAGCCAAGATCGCCTAGCGGGAGGAGTTGAGCAGTTCTTC. This encodes CASSQDRLAGGVEQFF.

This chain joins TRBV6-2 or TRBV6-3 and TRBJ1-2; D gene uncertain. V lost 6 bases and J 4 bases, leaving 12 bases between the germline ends. The CDR3 extends over 13 amino acids. Germline V gene sequence: CDR1 MNHEY, CDR2 SVGEGT. CDR3 residues: CASSEPGAYGYTF. The CDR3 nucleotides read TGTGCCAGCAGCGAGCCAGGCGCCTATGGCTACACCTTC.

V and J are TRBV5-4 and TRBJ1-2, with 9 positions matching TRBD1. Unmatched junction bases numbered 13, after V lost 4 bases and J lost 6 bases. The germline V gene has CDR1 SGHNT and CDR2 YYREEE (reference sequence). There are 16 residues in the CDR3. Written as DNA, the CDR3 is TGTGCCAGCAGCCAATCCCCGACAGGGGGAAGGAATGGCTACACCTTC. This gives the protein CASSQSPTGGRNGYTF.

This clone was seen only once. J is TRBJ2-5 and V is TRBV6-6, with 8 bases aligning to TRBD2. CDR3 length equals 14 residues. V lost 5 bases, J lost 4 bases, and 6 bases stayed unmatched. Germline V CDR1 and CDR2: MNHNY, SVGAGI (reference sequence). CDR3 nucleotide sequence: TGTGCCAGCAGTCTGGACGGGGGGGGAGAGACCCAGTACTTC. This codes for CASSLDGGGETQYF.

CDR3 DNA: TGTGCCAGCAGTTATGCGGGGGGCGTCTATGGCTACACCTTC. Residues: CASSYAGGVYGYTF. This chain joins TRBV6-6 and TRBJ1-2; tentative D call: TRBD1 (6 bases). The CDR3 loop spans 14 amino acids. CDR1 and CDR2 from the germline V gene are MNHNY and SVGAGI (reference sequence). V shed 3 bases and J shed 4 bases, with 12 bases lying between them.

Only one count was recorded for this clone. The chain is built from TRBV3-1 (or the pseudogene TRBV3-2) and TRBJ1-5; D is ambiguous. Germline V gene sequence: CDR1 LGHDT, CDR2 YNNKEL (reference sequence). The V end lost 0 bases, the J end lost 0 bases, and 6 bases lay between the germline ends. This CDR3 region has 15 residues. In DNA form, the CDR3 reads TGTGCCAGCAGCCAAGATCAGTTTAGCAATCAGCCCCAGCATTTT. Translation gives CASSQDQFSNQPQHF.

V and J are TRBV4-3 and TRBJ2-2; perhaps TRBD2 as D (6 bases). The germline V gene encodes CDR1 LGHNA and CDR2 YSLEER. Trimming left V 6 bases short and J 2 bases short, with 10 bases between. This CDR3 is built from 14 residues. The CDR3 DNA reads as TGCGCCAGCAGACTTACTAGCAACACCGGGGAGCTGTTTTTT. It codes for CASRLTSNTGELFF.

V usage is TRBV27 and J usage is TRBJ2-5, with 10 positions matching TRBD1. CDR1 is MNHEY and CDR2 is SMNVEV in the germline V gene (reference sequence). J lost 5 bases, V lost 5 bases, and 8 bases had no gene match. This CDR3 region has 15 residues. CDR3 sequence: CASSRRDRGGETQYF. The CDR3 DNA reads as TGTGCCAGCAGTCGCCGGGACAGGGGAGGGGAGACCCAGTACTTC.

The gene calls are TRBV5-1 and TRBJ1-5, with 8 bases identical to TRBD1. Losses at the gene ends were 2 bases for V and 5 bases for J; bases not matched to a gene: 3. The CDR3 sequence is 14 residues long. Germline assignment: CDR1 SGHRS and CDR2 YFSETQ. The CDR3 DNA reads TGCGCCAGCAGCTTTACAGGGGGGGATCAGCCCCAGCATTTT. Protein sequence: CASSFTGGDQPQHF. The whole variable domain, filled in from reference TRBV5-1 and TRBJ1-5, reads KAGVTQTPRYLIKTRGQQVTLSCSPISGHRSVSWYQQTPGQGLQFLFEYFSETQRNKGNFPGRFSGRQFSNSRSEMNVSTLELGDSALYLCASSFTGGDQPQHFGDGTRLSIL.